Shown below are 4 T cell receptor beta chains from a single sample sequenced in a study of T cells in Graves' hyperthyroidism and ophthalmopathy. The CDR3 regions of TCR beta were amplified from RNA transcripts. HTBI primers were the set used in a first-round RT-PCR of the TCR CDR3. TCRdb itself ran the multiplex PCR reads through MiXCR, one entry per CDR3 protein. The table includes hundreds of thousands of distinct CDR3 sequences, 14% detected once. Sequenced: blood. The origin of the receptors is a woman aged 45-65 years with Graves' ophthalmopathy.

This chain joins TRBV20-1 and TRBJ2-7; the D is unclear. Germline-derived CDR1 and CDR2 are DFQATT and SNEGSKA (reference sequence). Between the trimmed V and J ends, which lost 1 base and 3 bases, there was a span of 7 bases. CDR3 length equals 12 residues. CDR3 sequence (DNA): TGCAGTGCTAGAGTAGAATACTACGAGCAGTACTTC. Translating it yields CSARVEYYEQYF.

This clonotype showed up many times. J is TRBJ2-1 and V is TRBV28; 8 nucleotides match TRBD2. With 7 bases clipped from V and 5 bases from J, the junction kept 10 bases outside the gene matches. Germline V gives CDR1 MDHEN, CDR2 SYDVKM. CDR3 length: 15 residues. The chain's CDR3 is CASTTAGGLNNEQFF. For the CDR3, the DNA is TGTGCCAGCACTACTGCGGGGGGCCTTAACAATGAGCAGTTCTTC.

This clonotype was counted many times. CDR3 sequence (DNA): TGTGCCAGCAGCGTAAGGCCTAGAACTACCTACAATGAGCAGTTCTTC. The encoded protein is CASSVRPRTTYNEQFF. This chain links TRBV9 with TRBJ2-1; no clear D. The CDR3 has 16 residues. Germline assignment: CDR1 SGDLS and CDR2 YYNGEE. Trimming removed 1 base at V and 2 bases at J, with 13 bases between.

This clonotype occurred many times. This sequence joins TRBV28 and TRBJ2-1; 12 nucleotides match TRBD2. The V gene's germline CDR1 is MDHEN and CDR2 SYDVKM. CDR3 size: 17 residues. J lost 0 bases, V lost 4 bases, and 4 bases had no gene match. CDR3 loop: CASSSRLAGASYNEQFF. In DNA, the CDR3 is TGTGCCAGCAGTTCCCGACTAGCGGGAGCCTCCTACAATGAGCAGTTCTTC.